This TCR beta chain was found in a study of blood T cell repertoires in COVID-19. With 5 bases clipped from V and 3 bases from J, the junction kept 8 bases outside the gene matches. The CDR3 runs 17 residues. Per germline, CDR1 MNHEY and CDR2 SMNVEV (reference sequence). Under the authors' procedure: Nucleated cell counts were estimated from reference gene primer amplification. Clones were read by immunoSEQ multiplex PCR, and TCRdb kept only the in-frame ones, dropping some. V and J calls and clone size follow that table, whereas D and trimming were derived from the DNA. The sample yields 200,000 to 250,000 clones, 82% seen once. Assignments of participants to cohorts depended upon their own reported clinical history.

This receptor was obtained from a woman aged 55-70 years who had recovered from COVID-19. This chain connects TRBV27 to TRBJ2-6; 9 bases align to TRBD1. The material sequenced was PBMCs or T cells enriched from blood (not recorded which). CDR3 sequence: CASSPTGGAYGANVLTF. The DNA for the CDR3 is TGTGCCAGCAGTCCCACAGGGGGCGCGTATGGGGCCAACGTCCTGACTTTC.